This TCR beta chain was sequenced in a study of control samples from healthy donors and cancer patients. There are 19 residues in the CDR3. Germline CDR1 and CDR2: SGDLS and YYNGEE. Trimming at V came to 4 bases and at J to 5 bases, leaving 18 bases not matched to a gene. Libraries were prepared by immunoSEQ multiplex PCR; TCRdb keeps only in-frame clonotypes and omits some of them. The table has about 71,000 clones, around 92% seen once; the top ten hold 15% to 20%. Material for sequencing was PBMCs. The chain recombines TRBV9 with TRBJ2-2, with 9 positions matching TRBD1. The receptor was isolated from a man between 60 and 75 years old with lung cancer. As DNA, the CDR3 is TGTGCCAGCAGCTCTAGACAACACAGGGGGCTTTTAGAAACCGGGGAGCTGTTTTTT. Protein product: CASSSRQHRGLLETGELFF.